This T cell receptor beta chain was sequenced in a study of shared clonotypes between healthy human individuals. Researchers ran the assay at a deep level. Sequenced by immunoSEQ multiplex PCR; TCRdb stores in-frame clones only, minus some. The table lists about 1,500,000 clones, over 95% of them singletons. V was clipped by 6 bases and J by 3 bases, with 11 bases between them. The CDR3 is made up of 13 amino acids. The germline CDR1 and CDR2 sequences are SGHAT and FQNNGV. The clonotype comes from a young man in good health. The specimen was naive CD4+ T cells sorted from blood. The sample's subset: CD45RA+ positively selected. The V and J genes are TRBV11-2 and TRBJ1-2; D unclear. This CDR3 is CASSSGFDYGYTF. The CDR3 DNA reads TGTGCCAGCAGTTCCGGTTTCGACTATGGCTACACCTTC.